The clone carrying this T cell receptor beta chain is medium-sized in the sample. The time point denotes: sample taken at primary tumor resection. Whole RNA was taken from tumor, nontumor lung or frozen PBMC; it was then sequenced unsorted. The record originates from a study of spatial heterogeneity in lung cancer. Germline trimming cut 1 base from V and 10 bases from J; bases unmatched to any gene: 4. This CDR3 is 14 amino acids long. CDR1 is MGHRA and CDR2 is YSYEKL in the germline V gene. Each TCR cDNA molecule carried a unique molecular identifier. TCRdb used MiXCR to reprocess the 5' RACE reads, holding one entry per CDR3 protein. The sample holds just under 5,500 distinct CDR3 sequences, less than 6.5% seen once.

The material sequenced was normal lung tissue next to the tumor, taken at surgery. The receptor was isolated from a female donor with early-stage non-small cell lung cancer. V and J are TRBV4-1 and TRBJ2-1; 10 positions agree with TRBD2. CDR3 loop: CASSQGEREGEQFF. The DNA for the CDR3 is TGCGCCAGCAGCCAAGGGGAGCGGGAGGGCGAGCAGTTCTTC.